This TCR beta chain originates from a study of T cells after yellow fever vaccination. Study-wide background: The SMART-Seq v4 Ultra Low Input method served to prepare the low-cell-number fractions.

In TCRdb, the 5' RACE reads were re-called with MiXCR into one record per CDR3 protein. The data show some 350,000 distinct CDR3 sequences, with roughly 4.3% seen just once and 20% to 25% held by the top ten. Germline trimming cut 3 bases from V and 3 bases from J; bases unmatched to any gene: 5. The CDR3 has 16 residues. Germline-derived CDR1 and CDR2 are SGHAT and FQDESV (reference sequence). Study outcomes and limitations: There was a possibility that FACS-sorted repertoires contained abundant clonotypes contaminating from the bulk population. Relatively few clonotypes were ones that appeared in both CD4 and CD8 compartments. Detected again after the booster were most primary-vaccination clones, at 95% to 98% CD4 and 88% CD8.

As concerns this clonotype: Antigen: not known.

The sample here was PBMCs, taken 5 days after the yellow fever booster vaccination. V and J are TRBV11-1 and TRBJ2-2; 9 nucleotides line up with TRBD2. The sequence came from a man aged 18-30 years who received the YFV17D yellow fever vaccine. In DNA form, the CDR3 reads TGTGCCAGCAGCTTTGTAGCGGGGGTCGACACCGGGGAGCTGTTTTTT. This gives the protein CASSFVAGVDTGELFF. The variable domain in full, with the rest retrieved from reference TRBV11-1 and TRBJ2-2, is EAEVAQSPRYKITEKSQAVAFWCDPISGHATLYWYRQILGQGPELLVQFQDESVVDDSQLPKDRFSAERLKGVDSTLKIQPAELGDSAMYLCASSFVAGVDTGELFFGEGSRLTVL.